These 25 T cell receptor beta chains were all obtained from the same sample, sequenced in a study of T-cell reconstitution after alpha-beta-depleted transplantation in children. Unique molecular identifiers tagged the TCRbeta library. MiXCR was run by TCRdb on the PCR reads, yielding one entry per CDR3 protein. The sample includes 700,000 to 850,000 distinct CDR3 sequences, approximately 15% of them seen just once. Sequenced material: PBMCs, mostly from graft donor cells, taken 360 days after TCRalphabeta/CD19-depleted stem cell transplant. The receptors stem from a male patient aged 5 to 17 who had a stem cell transplant for acute lymphoblastic leukemia, so the T cells may come from the graft donor.

V usage is TRBV6-4 and J usage is TRBJ2-1; 9 bases line up with TRBD2. Germline-derived CDR1 and CDR2 are MRHNA and SNTAGT. After removal of 6 bases from V and 7 bases from J, the junction contained 25 bases not matched to a gene. There are 20 residues in the CDR3. CDR3: CASRTRLPAGGPSRFNEQFF. Here the CDR3 DNA reads TGTGCCAGCAGGACGAGGTTACCGGCGGGAGGGCCCTCGCGCTTTAATGAGCAGTTCTTC.

V usage is TRBV11-2 and J usage is TRBJ2-1; possible D gene TRBD2, 6 bases. This CDR3 contains 15 residues. Trimming stripped 3 bases from V and 6 bases from J, with 15 bases between. Germline CDR1 SGHAT, CDR2 FQNNGV. The CDR3 DNA follows: TGTGCCAGCAGCTTCGGCGGGATATTTCGCAATGAGCAGTTCTTC. This encodes CASSFGGIFRNEQFF.

A few counts support this clonotype. The gene calls are TRBV18 and TRBJ2-5; no firm D call. Germline CDR1 KGHSH, CDR2 LQKENI. The CDR3 length is 12 residues. V lost 8 bases and J lost 1, with 8 bases in between. In DNA, the CDR3 is TGTGCCAGCGCTGGCCCCCAAGAGACCCAGTACTTC. It yields the protein CASAGPQETQYF. The complete variable domain, with remaining parts taken from reference TRBV18 and TRBJ2-5, reads NAGVMQNPRHLVRRRGQEARLRCSPMKGHSHVYWYRQLPEEGLKFMVYLQKENIIDESGMPKERFSAEFPKEGPSILRIQQVVRGDSAAYFCASAGPQETQYFGPGTRLLVL.

The rearrangement uses TRBV15 and TRBJ2-6; D is unclear. CDR3 length equals 15 residues. V lost 1 base and J lost 2, with 6 bases in between. Per germline, CDR1 LNHNV and CDR2 YYDKDF (reference sequence). CDR3 residues: CATSRGAAGANVLTF. The CDR3 DNA reads as TGTGCCACCAGCAGAGGTGCAGCTGGGGCCAACGTCCTGACTTTC.

The chain uses TRBV20-1 and TRBJ2-2, with D hard to call. V was cut by 5 bases and J by 1 base, with 11 bases left in between. Germline V gives CDR1 DFQATT, CDR2 SNEGSKA (reference sequence). CDR3 size: 14 residues. CDR3 sequence reads: CSAWTARNTGELFF. Here the CDR3 DNA reads TGCAGTGCTTGGACGGCGCGGAACACCGGGGAGCTGTTTTTT.

The CDR3 DNA reads as TGCGCCAGCAGCCCACTACCCCTGACTAGCCCCCATGAGCAGTTCTTC. Translated: CASSPLPLTSPHEQFF. The rearrangement uses TRBV5-1 and TRBJ2-1, with TRBD2 matching 7 bases. The CDR3 is 16 residues long. CDR1 SGHRS and CDR2 YFSETQ come from the germline V gene. Unmatched junction bases numbered 15, after V lost 4 bases and J lost 8 bases.

The sample holds a few counts of this clonotype. This rearrangement joins TRBV12-3 or TRBV12-4 to TRBJ1-1; D perhaps matches TRBD1 (6 bases). Deletions cut 6 bases from V and 1 base from J, with 9 bases between. The CDR3 is 13 residues long. In nucleotides, the CDR3 is TGTGCCAGCAGCCGACAGGCGAACACTGAAGCTTTCTTT. Translated: CASSRQANTEAFF.

The gene calls are TRBV5-1 and TRBJ2-1; D perhaps matches TRBD2 (6 bases). The CDR3 spans 17 residues. Germline V lookup: CDR1 SGHRS, CDR2 YFSETQ. The V gene lost 4 bases and the J gene lost 2 bases, with 19 bases spanning the gap. CDR3 sequence (DNA): TGCGCCAGCAGCCCGGCTGGAGCGGGTGCCACCTACAATGAGCAGTTCTTC. Translation gives CASSPAGAGATYNEQFF.

The chain uses TRBV5-4 and TRBJ2-1; D might be TRBD2 (6 bases). The CDR3 loop spans 17 amino acids. The V end lost 0 bases, the J end lost 4 bases, and 17 bases lay between the germline ends. Per germline, CDR1 SGHNT and CDR2 YYREEE (reference sequence). The CDR3 sequence: CASSLDRGYLPYNEQFF. The CDR3 DNA sequence: TGTGCCAGCAGCTTGGACCGGGGGTACCTCCCTTACAATGAGCAGTTCTTC.

A few counts support this clonotype. The genes are TRBV28 and TRBJ2-3; D perhaps matches TRBD1 (6 bases). There are 14 residues in the CDR3. Trimming shortened V by 2 bases and J by 2 bases, and 8 bases separated the two germline ends. The germline V gene has CDR1 MDHEN and CDR2 SYDVKM. Here the CDR3 DNA reads TGTGCCAGCAGTTTAGGACAGAACACAGATACGCAGTATTTT. This translates into CASSLGQNTDTQYF.

This clonotype was detected many times. The chain recombines TRBV5-1 with TRBJ1-1; perhaps TRBD1 as D (5 bases). Trimming pared 0 bases from V and 3 bases from J, leaving 12 bases between. CDR3 length equals 15 residues. The germline V gene encodes CDR1 SGHRS and CDR2 YFSETQ. The CDR3 loop is CASSLVGVRDTEAFF. The CDR3 DNA follows: TGCGCCAGCAGCTTGGTGGGGGTTAGGGACACTGAAGCTTTCTTT.

At least ten counts were recorded for this clonotype. The genes are TRBV12-3 or TRBV12-4 and TRBJ2-7; D perhaps matches TRBD2 (5 bases). The V end was cut by 6 bases, the J end by 3 bases, with 18 bases between. There are 15 residues in the CDR3. The CDR3 coding sequence is TGTGCCAGCAGCTACACCGGGTTGGGGAGCTACGAGCAGTACTTC. This codes for CASSYTGLGSYEQYF.

This clonotype was seen a few times. The V and J genes are TRBV5-6 and TRBJ2-2, with 7 positions matching TRBD1. Per germline, CDR1 SGHDT and CDR2 YYEEEE. V dropped 6 bases and J dropped 3; count of bases not matched to a gene: 8. The CDR3 totals 15 residues. Here the CDR3 reads CASTQTGIYTGELFF. The CDR3, as DNA: TGTGCCAGCACCCAGACAGGGATTTACACCGGGGAGCTGTTTTTT.

This clonotype occurred many times. The V and J genes are TRBV29-1 and TRBJ1-1, with D possibly being TRBD1 (5 bases). V lost 6 bases and J lost 5, with 10 bases in between. Germline loops: CDR1 SQVTM, CDR2 ANQGSEA. The CDR3 length is 11 residues. CDR3 residues: CSVSGLTEAFF. CDR3 in DNA: TGCAGCGTCTCAGGGTTAACTGAAGCTTTCTTT.

This chain links TRBV6-5 with TRBJ2-3; D is uncertain. The germline V gene has CDR1 MNHEY and CDR2 SVGAGI. CDR3 length: 16 residues. V lost 0 bases and J lost 1, with 11 bases in between. The CDR3 DNA is TGTGCCAGCAGTTACTCCCTAGTCGGTCGCACAGATACGCAGTATTTT. Translating gives CASSYSLVGRTDTQYF.

The rearrangement links TRBV5-1 to TRBJ2-7; 11 bases are a match to TRBD1. The CDR3 has 17 residues. With 1 base clipped from V and 0 bases from J, the junction kept 6 bases outside the gene matches. CDR1 is SGHRS and CDR2 is YFSETQ in the germline V gene. CDR3 sequence (DNA): TGCGCCAGCAGCTTGCCAGGGGGACAGGGGGTCTCCTACGAGCAGTACTTC. The encoded protein is CASSLPGGQGVSYEQYF. Full variable domain (remainder filled in from reference TRBV5-1 and TRBJ2-7): KAGVTQTPRYLIKTRGQQVTLSCSPISGHRSVSWYQQTPGQGLQFLFEYFSETQRNKGNFPGRFSGRQFSNSRSEMNVSTLELGDSALYLCASSLPGGQGVSYEQYFGPGTRLTVT.

The V gene is TRBV20-1, the J gene TRBJ2-1; no clear D. The CDR3 extends over 14 amino acids. Germline V gene lookup returns CDR1 DFQATT and CDR2 SNEGSKA (reference sequence). V gave up 4 bases and J gave up 0 bases, with 10 bases separating them. CDR3 sequence reads: CSAKTSRSYNEQFF. The CDR3 DNA reads as TGCAGTGCTAAGACTTCTCGCTCCTACAATGAGCAGTTCTTC.

This clonotype was found a few times. V and J are TRBV19 and TRBJ2-1; D is uncertain. Germline assignment: CDR1 LNHDA and CDR2 SQIVND (reference sequence). The CDR3 covers 15 residues. Trimming took 1 base from V and 6 from J, leaving 13 bases between them. CDR3 residues: CASSIARRPLNEQFF. For the CDR3, the DNA is TGTGCCAGTAGTATAGCTCGAAGACCCCTCAATGAGCAGTTCTTC.

This clonotype was seen many times. The rearrangement joins TRBV11-3 to TRBJ2-7; 8 nucleotides align to TRBD1. V shed 4 bases and J 3 bases; nucleotides not matched to a gene: 2. Germline V gives CDR1 SGHNT, CDR2 YENEEA. The CDR3 extends over 13 amino acids. This chain's CDR3 is CASSSGQDYEQYF. The CDR3 bases are TGTGCCAGCAGCTCGGGACAGGACTACGAGCAGTACTTC. The whole variable domain, filled in from reference TRBV11-3 and TRBJ2-7, reads EAGVVQSPRYKIIEKKQPVAFWCNPISGHNTLYWYLQNLGQGPELLIRYENEEAVDDSQLPKDRFSAERLKGVDSTLKIQPAELGDSAVYLCASSSGQDYEQYFGPGTRLTVT.

This rearrangement joins TRBV27 to TRBJ2-1, with 8 bases fitting TRBD1. J was trimmed by 10 bases and V by 4 bases; bases with no gene match: 12. The CDR3 runs to 15 residues. Germline V gene sequence: CDR1 MNHEY, CDR2 SMNVEV (reference sequence). CDR3 nucleotides: TGTGCCAGCAGTTATACAGGGGGGACCCCAAGGGAGCAGTTCTTC. Protein: CASSYTGGTPREQFF.

The chain uses TRBV12-3 or TRBV12-4 and TRBJ2-7, with D possibly TRBD1 on 6 matching bases. The CDR3 contains 13 residues. With 7 bases removed from V and 2 bases from J, the gap between germline ends came to 12 bases. CDR3 region: CASILRGTYEQYF. The CDR3 coding sequence is TGTGCCAGCATTCTCAGGGGAACCTACGAGCAGTACTTC.

This clonotype was observed a few times. The chain recombines TRBV12-3 or TRBV12-4 with TRBJ1-2, with D unresolved. With 10 bases removed from V and 3 bases from J, the gap between germline ends came to 21 bases. The CDR3 covers 15 residues. CDR3 DNA sequence: TGTGCCACCAACCGGCGGGAGGGAAGGGACTATGGCTACACCTTC. Translating it yields CATNRREGRDYGYTF.

The gene calls are TRBV19 and TRBJ2-1; TRBD2 agrees at 9 bases. Germline V gene lookup returns CDR1 LNHDA and CDR2 SQIVND (reference sequence). The trim removed 6 bases at V and 4 bases at J, leaving 10 bases unmatched. This CDR3 is built from 16 residues. The CDR3 sequence: CASSRYSGRAYNEQFF. CDR3 bases: TGTGCCAGTAGCAGGTATAGCGGGAGAGCATACAATGAGCAGTTCTTC.

Many counts were recorded for this clonotype. The chain employs TRBV7-8 and TRBJ2-1; D is uncertain. Germline V gene data show CDR1 as SGHVS and CDR2 as FQNEAQ. The CDR3 runs 17 residues. The V end lost 3 bases, the J end lost 3 bases, and 18 bases lay between the germline ends. The CDR3 region is CASSFQDRVWNYNEQFF. The CDR3 DNA reads TGTGCCAGCAGCTTCCAGGATCGCGTCTGGAACTACAATGAGCAGTTCTTC.

This clonotype occurred a few times. The chain combines TRBV18 with TRBJ2-7, with D hard to call. Germline V gene data show CDR1 as KGHSH and CDR2 as LQKENI. Trimming pared 6 bases from V and 4 bases from J, leaving 16 bases between. The CDR3 extends over 14 amino acids. The CDR3 loop is CASSPSQPPYEQYF. The DNA of the CDR3 is TGTGCCAGCTCGCCGTCACAGCCTCCTTACGAGCAGTACTTC.